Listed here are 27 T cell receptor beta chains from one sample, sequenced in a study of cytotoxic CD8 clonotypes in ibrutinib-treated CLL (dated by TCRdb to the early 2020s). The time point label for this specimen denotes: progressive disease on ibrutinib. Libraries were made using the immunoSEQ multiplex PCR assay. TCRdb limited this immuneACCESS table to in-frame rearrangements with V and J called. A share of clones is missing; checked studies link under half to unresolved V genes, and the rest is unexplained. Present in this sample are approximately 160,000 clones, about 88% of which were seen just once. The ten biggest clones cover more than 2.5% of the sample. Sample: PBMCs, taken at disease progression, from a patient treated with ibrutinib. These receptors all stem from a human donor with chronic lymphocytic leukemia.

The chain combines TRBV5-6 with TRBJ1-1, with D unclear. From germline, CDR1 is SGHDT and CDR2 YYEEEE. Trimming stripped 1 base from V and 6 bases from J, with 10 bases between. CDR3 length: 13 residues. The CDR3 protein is CASSLPSASEAFF. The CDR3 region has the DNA TGTGCCAGCAGCTTGCCCTCCGCCTCTGAAGCTTTCTTT.

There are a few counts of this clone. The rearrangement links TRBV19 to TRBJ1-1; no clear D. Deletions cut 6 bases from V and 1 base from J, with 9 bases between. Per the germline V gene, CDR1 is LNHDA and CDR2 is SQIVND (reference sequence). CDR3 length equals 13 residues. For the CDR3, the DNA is TGTGCCAGTAGCCCCCCTGGGAACACTGAAGCTTTCTTT. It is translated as CASSPPGNTEAFF.

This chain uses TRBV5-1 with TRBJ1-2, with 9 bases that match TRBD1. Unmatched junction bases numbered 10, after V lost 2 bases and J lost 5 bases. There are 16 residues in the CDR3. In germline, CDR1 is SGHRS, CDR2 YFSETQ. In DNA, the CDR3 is TGCGCCAGCAGCTTTAATACAGGGGGCGCTGAGTATGGCTACACCTTC. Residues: CASSFNTGGAEYGYTF.

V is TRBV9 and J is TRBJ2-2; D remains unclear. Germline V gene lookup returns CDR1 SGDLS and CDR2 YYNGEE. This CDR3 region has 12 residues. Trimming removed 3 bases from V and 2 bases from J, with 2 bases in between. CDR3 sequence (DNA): TGTGCCAGCAGCGAAAACACCGGGGAGCTGTTTTTT. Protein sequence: CASSENTGELFF.

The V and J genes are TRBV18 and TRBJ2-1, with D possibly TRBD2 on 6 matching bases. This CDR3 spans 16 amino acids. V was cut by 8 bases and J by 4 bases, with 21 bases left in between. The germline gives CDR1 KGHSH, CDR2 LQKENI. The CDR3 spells CASGSGVGLPYNEQFF. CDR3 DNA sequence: TGTGCCAGCGGCTCCGGTGTCGGACTACCGTACAATGAGCAGTTCTTC.

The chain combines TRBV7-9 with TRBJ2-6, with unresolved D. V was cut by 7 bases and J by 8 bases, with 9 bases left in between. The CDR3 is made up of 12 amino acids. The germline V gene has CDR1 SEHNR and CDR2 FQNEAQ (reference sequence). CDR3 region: CASTAETNVLTF. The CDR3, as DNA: TGTGCCAGCACGGCAGAGACCAACGTCCTGACTTTC.

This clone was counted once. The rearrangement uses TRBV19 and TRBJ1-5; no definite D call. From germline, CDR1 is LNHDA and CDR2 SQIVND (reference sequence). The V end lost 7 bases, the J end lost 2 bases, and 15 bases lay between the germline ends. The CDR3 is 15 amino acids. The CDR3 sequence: CASTDGGYGNQPQHF. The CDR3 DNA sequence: TGTGCCAGTACGGATGGAGGTTACGGCAATCAGCCCCAGCATTTT.

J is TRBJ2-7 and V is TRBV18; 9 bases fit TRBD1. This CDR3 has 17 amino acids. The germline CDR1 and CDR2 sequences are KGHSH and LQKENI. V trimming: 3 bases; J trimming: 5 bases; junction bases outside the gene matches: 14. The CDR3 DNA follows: TGTGCCAGCTCACCGGGACAGGGCTTTGTTTATAGTAACGAGCAGTACTTC. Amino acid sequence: CASSPGQGFVYSNEQYF.

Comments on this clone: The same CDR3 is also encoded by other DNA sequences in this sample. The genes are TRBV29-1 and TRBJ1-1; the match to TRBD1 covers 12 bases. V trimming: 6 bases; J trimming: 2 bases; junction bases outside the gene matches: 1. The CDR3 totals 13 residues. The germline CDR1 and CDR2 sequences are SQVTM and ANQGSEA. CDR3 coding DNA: TGCAGCGTCGGGACAGGGGGCAACACTGAAGCTTTCTTT. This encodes CSVGTGGNTEAFF. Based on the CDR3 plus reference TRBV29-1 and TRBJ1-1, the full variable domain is SAVISQKPSRDICQRGTSLTIQCQVDSQVTMMFWYRQQPGQSLTLIATANQGSEATYESGFVIDKFPISRPNLTFSTLTVSNMSPEDSSIYLCSVGTGGNTEAFFGQGTRLTVV.

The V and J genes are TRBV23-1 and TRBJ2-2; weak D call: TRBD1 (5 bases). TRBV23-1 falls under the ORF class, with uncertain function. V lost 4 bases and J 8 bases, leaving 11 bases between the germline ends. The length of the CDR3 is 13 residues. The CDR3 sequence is CASSPPGYGELFF. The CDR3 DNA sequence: TGCGCCAGCAGTCCGCCAGGGTATGGGGAGCTGTTTTTT.

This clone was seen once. The CDR3 DNA is TGTGCCAGCTCACCACCGAGGGGACGAGGGACAGGGTTTCGGGGACCGAACACCGGGGAGCTGTTTTTT. Translating it yields CASSPPRGRGTGFRGPNTGELFF. The chain recombines TRBV18 with TRBJ2-2; 9 positions agree with TRBD1. The CDR3 covers 23 residues. Germline assignment: CDR1 KGHSH and CDR2 LQKENI. Unmatched junction bases numbered 20, after V lost 0 bases and J lost 0 bases.

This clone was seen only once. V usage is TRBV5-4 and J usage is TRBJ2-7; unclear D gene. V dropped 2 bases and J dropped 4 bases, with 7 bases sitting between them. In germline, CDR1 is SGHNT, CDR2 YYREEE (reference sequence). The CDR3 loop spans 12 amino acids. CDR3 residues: CASSFGTYEQYF. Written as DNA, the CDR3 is TGTGCCAGCAGCTTCGGTACGTACGAGCAGTACTTC.

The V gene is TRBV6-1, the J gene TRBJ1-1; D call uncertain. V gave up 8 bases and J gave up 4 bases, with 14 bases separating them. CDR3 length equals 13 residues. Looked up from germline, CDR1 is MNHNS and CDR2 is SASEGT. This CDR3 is CASLPGRGTEAFF. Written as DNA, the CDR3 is TGTGCCAGCCTCCCAGGCCGGGGCACTGAAGCTTTCTTT.

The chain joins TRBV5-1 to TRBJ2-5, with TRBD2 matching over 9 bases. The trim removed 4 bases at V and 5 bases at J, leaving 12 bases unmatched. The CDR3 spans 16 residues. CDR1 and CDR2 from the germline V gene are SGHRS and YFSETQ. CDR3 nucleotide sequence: TGCGCCAGCAGCCCCTATTCGGGACTAGCCCACGAGACCCAGTACTTC. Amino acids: CASSPYSGLAHETQYF.

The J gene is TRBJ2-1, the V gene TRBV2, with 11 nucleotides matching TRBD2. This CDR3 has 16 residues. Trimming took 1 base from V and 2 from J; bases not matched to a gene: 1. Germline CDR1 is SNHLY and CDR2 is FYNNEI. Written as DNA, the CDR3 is TGTGCCAGCAGTGAAGGGGGACTAGCGGCCTACAATGAGCAGTTCTTC. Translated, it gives CASSEGGLAAYNEQFF.

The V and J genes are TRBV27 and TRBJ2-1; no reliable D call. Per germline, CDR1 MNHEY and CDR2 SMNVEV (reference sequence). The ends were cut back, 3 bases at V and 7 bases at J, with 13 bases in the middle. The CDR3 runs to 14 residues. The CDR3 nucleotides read TGTGCCAGCAGTTTTGGTGGGGTTGTAAATGAGCAGTTCTTC. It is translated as CASSFGGVVNEQFF.

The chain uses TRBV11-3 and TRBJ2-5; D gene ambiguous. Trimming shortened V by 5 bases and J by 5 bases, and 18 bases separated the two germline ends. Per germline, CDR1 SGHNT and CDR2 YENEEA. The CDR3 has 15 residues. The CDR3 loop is CASSPGRSGGETQYF. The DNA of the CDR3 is TGTGCCAGCAGCCCAGGACGGTCAGGTGGGGAGACCCAGTACTTC.

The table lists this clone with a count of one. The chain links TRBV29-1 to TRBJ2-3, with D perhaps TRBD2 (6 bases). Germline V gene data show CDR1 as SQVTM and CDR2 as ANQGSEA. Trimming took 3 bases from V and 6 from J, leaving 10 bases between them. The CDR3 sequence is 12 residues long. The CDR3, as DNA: TGCAGCGTTGATCTGCTAGCGGATACGCAGTATTTT. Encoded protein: CSVDLLADTQYF.

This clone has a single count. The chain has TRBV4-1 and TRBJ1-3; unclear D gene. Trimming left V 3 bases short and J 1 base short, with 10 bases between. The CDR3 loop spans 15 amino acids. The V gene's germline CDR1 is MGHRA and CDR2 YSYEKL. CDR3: CASSQEDVSGNTIYF. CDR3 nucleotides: TGCGCCAGCAGCCAGGAGGACGTATCTGGAAACACCATATATTTT.

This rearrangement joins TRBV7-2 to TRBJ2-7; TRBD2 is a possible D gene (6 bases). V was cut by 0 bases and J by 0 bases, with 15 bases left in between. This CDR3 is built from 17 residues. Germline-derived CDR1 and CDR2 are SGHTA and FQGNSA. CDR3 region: CASSLALGGGLSYEQYF. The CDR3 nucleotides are TGTGCCAGCAGCTTAGCGCTTGGGGGAGGCCTCTCCTACGAGCAGTACTTC.

In DNA, the CDR3 is TGTGCCAGCAGCAAAGCGTTTTACGGGATCAATCAGCCCCAGCATTTT. Its protein is CASSKAFYGINQPQHF. The V gene is TRBV21-1, the J gene TRBJ1-5. TRBV21-1 is marked as a pseudogene. The length of the CDR3 is 16 residues.

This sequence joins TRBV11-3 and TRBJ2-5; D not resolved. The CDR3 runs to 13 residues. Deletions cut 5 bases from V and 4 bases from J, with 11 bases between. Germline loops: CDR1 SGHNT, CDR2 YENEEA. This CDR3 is CASSPYTRETQYF. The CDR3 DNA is TGTGCCAGCAGCCCCTATACGCGAGAGACCCAGTACTTC.

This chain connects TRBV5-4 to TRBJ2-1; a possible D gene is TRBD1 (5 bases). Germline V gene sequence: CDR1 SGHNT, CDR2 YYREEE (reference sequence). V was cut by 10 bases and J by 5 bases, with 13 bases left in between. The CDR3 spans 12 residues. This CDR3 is CAFARGDNEQFF. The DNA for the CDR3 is TGTGCCTTCGCTAGGGGTGACAATGAGCAGTTCTTC.

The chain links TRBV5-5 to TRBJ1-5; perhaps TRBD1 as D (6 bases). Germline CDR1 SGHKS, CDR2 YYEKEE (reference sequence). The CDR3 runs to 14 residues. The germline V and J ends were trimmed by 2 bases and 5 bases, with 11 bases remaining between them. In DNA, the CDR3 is TGTGCCAGCAGCTTCAGACAGGATCATCAGCCCCAGCATTTT. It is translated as CASSFRQDHQPQHF. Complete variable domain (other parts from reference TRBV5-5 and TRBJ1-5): DAGVTQSPTHLIKTRGQQVTLRCSPISGHKSVSWYQQVLGQGPQFIFQYYEKEERGRGNFPDRFSARQFPNYSSELNVNALLLGDSALYLCASSFRQDHQPQHFGDGTRLSIL.

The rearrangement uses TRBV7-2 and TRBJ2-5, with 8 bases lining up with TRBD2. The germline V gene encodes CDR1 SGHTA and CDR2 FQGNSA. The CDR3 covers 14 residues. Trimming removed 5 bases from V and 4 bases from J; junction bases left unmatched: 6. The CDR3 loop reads CASSRRSGGETQYF. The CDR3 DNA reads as TGTGCCAGCAGCCGACGAAGCGGGGGAGAGACCCAGTACTTC.

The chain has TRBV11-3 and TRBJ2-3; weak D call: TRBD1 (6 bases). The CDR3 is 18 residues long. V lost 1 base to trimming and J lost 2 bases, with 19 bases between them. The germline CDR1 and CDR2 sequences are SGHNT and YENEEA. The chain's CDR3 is CASSLGVRAGEHTDTQYF. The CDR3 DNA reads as TGTGCCAGCAGCTTAGGGGTCCGGGCAGGGGAACACACAGATACGCAGTATTTT.

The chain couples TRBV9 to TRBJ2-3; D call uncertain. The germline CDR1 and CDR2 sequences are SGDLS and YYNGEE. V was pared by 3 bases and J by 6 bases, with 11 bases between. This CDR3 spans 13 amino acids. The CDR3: CASSGASLDTQYF. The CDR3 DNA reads TGTGCCAGCAGCGGCGCGTCGTTGGATACGCAGTATTTT.